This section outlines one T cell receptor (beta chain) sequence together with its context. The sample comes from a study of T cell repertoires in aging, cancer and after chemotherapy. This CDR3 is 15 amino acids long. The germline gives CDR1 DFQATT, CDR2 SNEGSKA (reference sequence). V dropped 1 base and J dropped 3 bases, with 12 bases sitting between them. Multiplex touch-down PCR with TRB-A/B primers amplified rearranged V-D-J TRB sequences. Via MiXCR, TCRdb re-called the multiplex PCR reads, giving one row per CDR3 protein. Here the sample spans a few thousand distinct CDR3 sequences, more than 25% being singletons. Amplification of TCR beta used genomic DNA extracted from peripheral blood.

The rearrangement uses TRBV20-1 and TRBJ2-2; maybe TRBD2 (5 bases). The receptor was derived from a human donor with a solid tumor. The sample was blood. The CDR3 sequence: CSARGEKGDTGELFF. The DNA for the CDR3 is TGCAGTGCTAGAGGAGAAAAGGGAGACACCGGGGAGCTGTTTTTT.